Sequencing of this T cell receptor (beta chain) was carried out in a study of T cell clonotyping in hematopoietic cell transplantation (dated by TCRdb to the early 2020s). Some background on the complete study: Blood samples were obtained from recipients approximately 28 days before transplant and at days 30, 100 and 180 after transplant. In the study, 150 or so blood samples were gathered from 35 consecutive transplant recipients and their related donors. Recruitment of patients was conducted between 2015 and January 2017, and follow-up was continued until September 2020 or death. For a few patients, samples were drawn at the onset of acute graft-versus-host disease and then compared against samples from patients who never went on to develop GVHD.

Read against the paper, the sample's time point label means: recipient sample taken at acute GVHD onset. Nuclei Lysis Solution was used to extract genomic DNA from fresh or cryopreserved unfractionated peripheral blood mononuclear cells. V is cut back by 4 bases and J by 5 bases, with 9 bases in the junction unmatched. From the germline V gene, CDR1 is LGHNA and CDR2 is YSLEER. The CDR3 holds 15 amino acids from the cysteine to the phenylalanine. The read is trimmed to its CDR3 DNA, 45 bases read in frame from base 1. As concerns this clone: Its cognate antigen has yet to be identified. The sample holds no much larger clone one base away, and base qualities are not on file.

TCR beta CDR3 regions were amplified from genomic DNA with the immunoSEQ assay, a bias-controlled multiplex PCR using V- and J-specific primers. In a second PCR step, the CDR3 amplicons were tagged with a proprietary barcode plus Illumina adapter sequences. An Illumina MiSeq instrument was used for sequencing of the CDR3 libraries. From the authors' description of their analysis: immunoSEQ Analyzer 3.0 was used for export and quality control, with R Bioconductor and Immunarch used for downstream analyses. Only productive rearrangements within the normalized downsampled data set were used in the calculation of repertoire metrics. Clonotypes larger than 5 templates in the normalized cohort were defined as pathologically expanded. The Inverse Simpson Index was used to measure repertoire diversity. The non-normalized data set was used for CMV-specificity analyses so that all clonotypes could be captured. TCRdb re-hosts the immuneACCESS table, in-frame sequences only. Its copies lack some clones; in the studies checked, an unresolved V gene accounts for under half of them, and the cause for the rest is not known. V, J and clone size were drawn from that table, and D and trimming were deduced from the DNA. This sample gives fewer than 3,500 clones in total; 91% of them show up just once. The ten largest clones capture about 10% of the sample.

Summary of the overall study and its limitations: After transplant, TCR diversity in recipients dropped, and pathologically expanded clonotypes climbed progressively between day 30 and day 180. Inverse Simpson Index values from donors and from recipients before transplant predicted broader TCR repertoire diversity after transplant. The sample size was limited and the cells went unsorted, which meant the CD4 and CD8 repertoire contributions could not be told apart. Recipient repertoires showed only a small fraction of overlap with donor repertoires, and over 97% appeared de novo at the given depth.

The sequence derives from a male patient aged 60 to 75 who had an allogeneic stem cell transplant from a related donor, so the T cells may come from the graft donor. Some clones in this sample may be carry-over from other donors' samples. The input for sequencing was PBMCs, taken at the time of graft-versus-host disease after allogeneic stem cell transplant. The chain employs TRBV4-3 and TRBJ2-7; 9 junctional bases match TRBD1. The CDR3 region reads CASSPAGRDRDEQYF. The DNA sequence reads TGCGCCAGCAGCCCAGCCGGGCGGGACAGGGACGAGCAGTACTTC.